A single T cell receptor (beta chain) is shown here with its context. This CDR3 is 14 amino acids long. The ends lost 7 bases at V and 6 bases at J; junction bases unmatched: 6. Germline loops: CDR1 MNHNY, CDR2 SVGAGI (reference sequence). Repertoires were generated with immunoSEQ multiplex PCR, while TCRdb's copy carries only in-frame clones and drops some. This table holds 30,000 to 40,000 clones, 76% found once. The sample is drawn from a study of chemoradiotherapy in HPV16-positive cancers. This material consisted of blood, taken from a patient who underwent chemoradiotherapy. The chain couples TRBV6-6 to TRBJ2-2; 9 nucleotides align to TRBD2. This receptor was taken from a human donor with HPV-associated anogenital cancer. CDR3 region: CASILAGVAGELFF. The CDR3 coding sequence is TGTGCCAGCATATTAGCGGGGGTGGCCGGGGAGCTGTTTTTT.